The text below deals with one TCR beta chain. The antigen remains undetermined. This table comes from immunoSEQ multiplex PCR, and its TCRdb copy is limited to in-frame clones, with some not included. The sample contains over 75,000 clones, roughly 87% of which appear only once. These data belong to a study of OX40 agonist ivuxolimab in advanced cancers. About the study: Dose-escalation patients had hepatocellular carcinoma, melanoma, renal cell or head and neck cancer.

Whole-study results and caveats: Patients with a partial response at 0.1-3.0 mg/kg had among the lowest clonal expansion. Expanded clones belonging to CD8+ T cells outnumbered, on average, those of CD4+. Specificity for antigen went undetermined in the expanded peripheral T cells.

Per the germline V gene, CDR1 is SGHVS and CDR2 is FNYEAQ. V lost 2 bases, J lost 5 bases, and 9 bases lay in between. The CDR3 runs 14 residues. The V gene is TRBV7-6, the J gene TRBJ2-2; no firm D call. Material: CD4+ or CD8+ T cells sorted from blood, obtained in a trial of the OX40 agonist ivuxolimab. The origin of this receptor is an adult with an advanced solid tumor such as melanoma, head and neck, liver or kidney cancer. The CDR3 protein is CASSLSTVTGELFF. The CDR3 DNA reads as TGTGCCAGCAGCTTATCGACTGTAACCGGGGAGCTGTTTTTT.